These 30 T cell receptor beta chains came from one sample sequenced in a study of T cells in Graves' hyperthyroidism and ophthalmopathy. Using RNA transcripts as the source, TCR beta CDR3 regions were amplified. The TCR CDR3 was amplified in a first-round RT-PCR using the HTBI primer set. Each CDR3 protein is one row after TCRdb ran MiXCR on the multiplex PCR reads. The table records about 690,000 distinct CDR3 sequences, around a sixth of them present only once. The sequencing input was blood. The source is a middle-aged man with Graves' hyperthyroidism.

This clonotype was observed many times. This chain uses TRBV3-1 with TRBJ1-1, with D possibly matching TRBD1 (5 bases). The V end was cut by 8 bases, the J end by 1 base, with 11 bases between. CDR1 and CDR2 from the germline V gene are LGHDT and YNNKEL (reference sequence). The CDR3 contains 13 residues. CDR3: CASGEGPNTEAFF. For the CDR3, the DNA is TGTGCCAGCGGGGAGGGACCGAACACTGAAGCTTTCTTT.

This clonotype was detected many times. The V call is TRBV12-3 or TRBV12-4, the J call TRBJ2-7; 9 bases fit TRBD1. Trimming removed 6 bases from V and 2 bases from J; junction bases left unmatched: 8. The CDR3 consists of 15 residues. The CDR3 nucleotides are TGTGCCAGCAGCGAGGGACAGGGAGGCCCCTACGAGCAGTACTTC. Translating it yields CASSEGQGGPYEQYF.

This clonotype has only a few counts. The CDR3 reads CAWSSGRPSGNTIYF. CDR3 DNA sequence: TGTGCCTGGAGTTCAGGCAGGCCGTCTGGAAACACCATATATTTT. The chain employs TRBV30 and TRBJ1-3; D call uncertain. V was shortened by 2 bases and J by 1 base, with 12 bases between the two germline ends. Per germline, CDR1 GTSNPN and CDR2 SVGIG (reference sequence). CDR3 length equals 15 residues.

In its sample, this clonotype was seen a few times. The chain links TRBV10-1 to TRBJ2-3; possibly TRBD2 for D (6 bases). The CDR3 length is 15 residues. V was shortened by 0 bases and J by 2 bases, with 9 bases between the two germline ends. CDR1 is WNHNN, CDR2 SYGVQD, per germline (reference sequence). In DNA form, the CDR3 reads TGCGCCAGCAGTGAGTCATGGAGGGCCACAGATACGCAGTATTTT. It yields the protein CASSESWRATDTQYF.

V gene TRBV19 combines with J gene TRBJ2-1; unclear D gene. The CDR3 runs 15 residues. Trimming pared 4 bases from V and 3 bases from J, leaving 13 bases between. CDR1 LNHDA and CDR2 SQIVND come from the germline V gene (reference sequence). The CDR3 here is CASSTDPGSYNEQFF. The CDR3 coding sequence is TGTGCCAGTAGTACCGACCCAGGCAGCTACAATGAGCAGTTCTTC.

This rearrangement joins TRBV7-3 to TRBJ2-5, with a possible D match to TRBD1 (6 bases). V lost 5 bases and J 2 bases, leaving 15 bases between the germline ends. The CDR3 loop spans 15 amino acids. Germline loops: CDR1 SGHTA, CDR2 FQGTGA. DNA for the CDR3: TGTGCCAGCAGCGCAGGGACAACCATACAAGAGACCCAGTACTTC. Amino acids: CASSAGTTIQETQYF.

This clonotype turned up a few times. The chain couples TRBV19 to TRBJ1-2, with D possibly matching TRBD1 (5 bases). CDR1 LNHDA and CDR2 SQIVND come from the germline V gene (reference sequence). This CDR3 is 14 amino acids long. Between the trimmed V and J ends, which lost 6 bases and 7 bases, there was a span of 18 bases. CDR3 residues: CASSLTGVAAGYTF. The CDR3 DNA reads as TGTGCCAGTAGCCTAACAGGCGTCGCGGCTGGCTACACCTTC. The entire variable domain, with the rest obtained from reference TRBV19 and TRBJ1-2, is as follows: DGGITQSPKYLFRKEGQNVTLSCEQNLNHDAMYWYRQDPGQGLRLIYYSQIVNDFQKGDIAEGYSVSREKKESFPLTVTSAQKNPTAFYLCASSLTGVAAGYTFGSGTRLTVV.

This clonotype was counted at least ten times. The V and J genes are TRBV6-2 or TRBV6-3 and TRBJ1-5, with D tentatively TRBD1 (6 bases). This CDR3 comprises 16 residues. V was trimmed by 0 bases and J by 1 base, leaving 10 bases between them. Germline V CDR1 and CDR2: MNHEY, SVGEGT. The CDR3 spells CASSYSGGHSNQPQHF. In DNA form, the CDR3 reads TGTGCCAGCAGTTACTCCGGGGGGCACAGCAATCAGCCCCAGCATTTT.

The CDR3 protein is CASIRAGEQYF. The DNA of the CDR3 is TGTGCCAGCATTCGGGCCGGCGAGCAGTACTTC. The rearrangement uses TRBV7-8 and TRBJ2-7; D is unresolved. Germline lookup yields CDR1 SGHVS and CDR2 FQNEAQ. Deletions cut 7 bases from V and 6 bases from J, with 10 bases between. This CDR3 contains 11 residues. The full variable domain, completed using reference TRBV7-8 and TRBJ2-7, is GAGVSQSPRYKVAKRGQDVALRCDPISGHVSLFWYQQALGQGPEFLTYFQNEAQLDKSGLPSDRFFAERPEGSVSTLKIQRTQQEDSAVYLCASIRAGEQYFGPGTRLTVT.

This clonotype has at least ten counts. The chain carries TRBV19 and TRBJ1-2; the D is unclear. The CDR3 has 15 residues. V lost 3 bases and J 8 bases, leaving 19 bases between the germline ends. The germline V gene encodes CDR1 LNHDA and CDR2 SQIVND (reference sequence). CDR3 nucleotides: TGTGCCAGTAGTATGCGGAGCACCTATAAAAACGGCTACACCTTC. Protein sequence: CASSMRSTYKNGYTF.

This clonotype was recorded at least ten times. This CDR3 reads CASSRGTGDGEQYF. DNA of the CDR3: TGTGCCAGCAGCCGCGGGACAGGGGACGGCGAGCAGTACTTC. The chain combines TRBV3-1 with TRBJ2-7; TRBD1 matches 10 bases. The length of the CDR3 is 14 residues. The V gene's germline CDR1 is LGHDT and CDR2 YNNKEL (reference sequence). The V and J ends lost 4 bases and 6 bases, in that order; junction bases with no gene match: 6.

This clonotype was seen many times. V usage is TRBV12-3 or TRBV12-4 and J usage is TRBJ2-2, with 14 bases that match TRBD2. Germline trimming cut 10 bases from V and 7 bases from J; bases unmatched to any gene: 11. This CDR3 has 16 residues. The CDR3: CATSLTSGRAGGELFF. The CDR3 nucleotides are TGTGCCACCTCCCTGACTAGCGGGAGGGCCGGCGGGGAGCTGTTTTTT.

The chain uses TRBV5-1 and TRBJ2-7; D gene uncertain. There are 12 residues in the CDR3. Germline CDR1 and CDR2: SGHRS and YFSETQ. The germline V and J ends were trimmed by 2 bases and 5 bases, with 8 bases remaining between them. The CDR3 region has the DNA TGCGCCAGCAGCTTATACGGCAACGAGCAGTACTTC. Its protein is CASSLYGNEQYF. The full variable domain, with the rest looked up from reference TRBV5-1 and TRBJ2-7, is KAGVTQTPRYLIKTRGQQVTLSCSPISGHRSVSWYQQTPGQGLQFLFEYFSETQRNKGNFPGRFSGRQFSNSRSEMNVSTLELGDSALYLCASSLYGNEQYFGPGTRLTVT.

For the CDR3, the DNA is TGTGCCAGCTCACCCGGACTAGCGGGAGGAAACCGAGATACGCAGTATTTT. Its protein product is CASSPGLAGGNRDTQYF. This chain joins TRBV18 and TRBJ2-3; 14 bases map to TRBD2. The CDR3 contains 17 residues. Germline values: CDR1 KGHSH, CDR2 LQKENI. With 3 bases clipped from V and 5 bases from J, the junction kept 7 bases outside the gene matches.

The rearrangement joins TRBV9 to TRBJ2-7; a weak D match, TRBD1 (6 bases). In germline, CDR1 is SGDLS, CDR2 YYNGEE. The CDR3 runs to 16 residues. V lost 2 bases, J lost 2 bases, and 17 bases lay in between. The CDR3 here is CASSVHRAEKTYEQYF. The CDR3 DNA reads TGTGCCAGCAGCGTCCACAGGGCGGAGAAAACCTACGAGCAGTACTTC.

J is TRBJ2-1 and V is TRBV5-6; 9 nucleotides line up with TRBD2. CDR3 size: 15 residues. Germline CDR1 is SGHDT and CDR2 is YYEEEE. V was pared by 1 base and J by 10 bases, with 9 bases of the junction left unmatched. The CDR3 protein is CASSLSGLALGEQFF. The CDR3 DNA follows: TGTGCCAGCAGCTTGAGCGGACTAGCGTTGGGGGAGCAGTTCTTC.

This clonotype was counted ten times or more. The chain links TRBV28 to TRBJ1-1; D is ambiguous. Per the germline V gene, CDR1 is MDHEN and CDR2 is SYDVKM. Trimming took off 10 bases at V and 3 bases at J, with 6 bases between the two ends. The CDR3 contains 10 residues. CDR3 DNA sequence: TGTGCCACCATTGACACTGAAGCTTTCTTT. This gives the protein CATIDTEAFF.

The V and J genes are TRBV7-9 and TRBJ2-1; 7 bases fit TRBD2. Germline V CDR1 and CDR2: SEHNR, FQNEAQ (reference sequence). V trimming: 9 bases; J trimming: 8 bases; junction bases outside the gene matches: 10. CDR3 size: 13 residues. The CDR3, as DNA: TGTGCCAGGGAGGGCGGGAGAGGCGATGAGCAGTTCTTC. Amino acids: CAREGGRGDEQFF.

This chain joins TRBV29-1 and TRBJ1-1; D call uncertain. V was cut by 4 bases and J by 2 bases, with 11 bases left in between. In germline, CDR1 is SQVTM, CDR2 ANQGSEA. The CDR3 runs to 13 residues. CDR3 nucleotides: TGCAGCGTTGCTAAGGTGGCAAACACTGAAGCTTTCTTT. Its protein product is CSVAKVANTEAFF.

The sample holds a few counts of this clonotype. J is TRBJ1-2 and V is TRBV30; TRBD1 is a possible D gene (6 bases). The CDR3 runs to 12 residues. The V end was cut by 4 bases, the J end by 5 bases, with 11 bases between. Germline V gives CDR1 GTSNPN, CDR2 SVGIG (reference sequence). The CDR3 sequence is CAWTLQGYGYTF. In nucleotides, the CDR3 is TGTGCCTGGACTCTACAGGGATATGGCTACACCTTC.

This clonotype was detected ten times or more. The chain joins TRBV7-8 to TRBJ2-5, with D unclear. V lost 1 base and J 14 bases, leaving 11 bases between the germline ends. CDR1 is SGHVS, CDR2 FQNEAQ, per germline. This CDR3 region has 11 residues. CDR3 bases: TGTGCCAGCAGCTTAGGGGTCACCGCTTACTTC. This sequence encodes CASSLGVTAYF.

The chain couples TRBV30 to TRBJ2-2; TRBD1 aligns across 7 bases. The V gene's germline CDR1 is GTSNPN and CDR2 SVGIG (reference sequence). J was trimmed by 4 bases and V by 7 bases; bases with no gene match: 9. CDR3 length equals 14 residues. The CDR3 spells CASRQGLVTGELFF. The CDR3 bases are TGTGCCTCCCGACAGGGCTTGGTCACCGGGGAGCTGTTTTTT.

This clonotype appeared many times. The V and J genes are TRBV12-3 or TRBV12-4 and TRBJ1-5; D gene ambiguous. The CDR3 spans 15 residues. Trimming took off 5 bases at V and 0 bases at J, with 11 bases between the two ends. Here the CDR3 reads CASSVTGSSNQPQHF. CDR3 nucleotides: TGTGCCAGCAGTGTGACCGGGAGTAGCAATCAGCCCCAGCATTTT.

This clonotype was observed many times. The chain has TRBV12-3 or TRBV12-4 and TRBJ1-2; D is perhaps TRBD1 (5 bases). This CDR3 has 13 amino acids. V was trimmed by 6 bases and J by 4 bases, leaving 12 bases between them. The CDR3 is CASSMLGTYGYTF. The CDR3 DNA reads as TGTGCCAGCAGCATGTTAGGGACCTATGGCTACACCTTC.

This clonotype was seen a few times. The rearrangement links TRBV20-1 to TRBJ2-5; the match to TRBD1 covers 7 bases. This CDR3 region has 13 residues. After removal of 4 bases from V and 5 bases from J, the junction contained 7 bases not matched to a gene. The germline gives CDR1 DFQATT, CDR2 SNEGSKA (reference sequence). The CDR3 DNA sequence: TGCAGTGCTAACCGGGACAGTCGGGAGACCCAGTACTTC. Encoded protein: CSANRDSRETQYF.

The rearrangement links TRBV4-3 to TRBJ1-3, with D possibly being TRBD1 (5 bases). The germline V gene encodes CDR1 LGHNA and CDR2 YSLEER. The CDR3 runs to 16 residues. The V end was cut by 3 bases, the J end by 2 bases, with 14 bases between. This CDR3 reads CASSQDSGPAGNTIYF. CDR3 nucleotide sequence: TGCGCCAGCAGCCAGGATTCGGGACCCGCTGGAAACACCATATATTTT.

The table lists this clonotype with many counts. The rearrangement joins TRBV24-1 to TRBJ2-1; 9 bases line up with TRBD2. The CDR3 loop spans 16 amino acids. CDR1 KGHDR and CDR2 SFDVKD come from the germline V gene. Unmatched junction bases numbered 4, after V lost 4 bases and J lost 1 base. In nucleotides, the CDR3 is TGTGCCACCAGTGACATAGCGGGAGAGTCCTACAATGAGCAGTTCTTC. Translated, it gives CATSDIAGESYNEQFF.

This clonotype showed up just a few times. The J gene is TRBJ1-5, the V gene TRBV7-9, with a tentative D call TRBD1 (5 bases). CDR1 and CDR2 from the germline V gene are SEHNR and FQNEAQ (reference sequence). Trimming removed 2 bases at V and 7 bases at J, with 9 bases between. The CDR3 has 13 amino acids. The CDR3 nucleotides read TGTGCCAGCAGCTTACAGGGCTGGCAGCCCCAGCATTTT. Translating gives CASSLQGWQPQHF.

At least ten counts were recorded for this clonotype. The rearrangement uses TRBV28 and TRBJ2-3; 7 positions match TRBD2. V lost 2 bases, J lost 5 bases, and 4 bases stayed unmatched. The V gene's germline CDR1 is MDHEN and CDR2 SYDVKM. The CDR3 has 14 amino acids. CDR3 residues: CASSLAGDVDTQYF. Written as DNA, the CDR3 is TGTGCCAGCAGTTTAGCGGGAGACGTAGATACGCAGTATTTT.

This clonotype was seen more than once but under ten times. The V call is TRBV6-1, the J call TRBJ1-1; D not resolved. The germline V gene encodes CDR1 MNHNS and CDR2 SASEGT. With 6 bases removed from V and 5 bases from J, the gap between germline ends came to 10 bases. The CDR3 is 12 amino acids. CDR3 loop: CASSLPETEAFF. CDR3 DNA sequence: TGTGCCAGCAGCCTCCCGGAGACTGAAGCTTTCTTT.